This T cell receptor beta chain was profiled in a study of shared clonotypes between healthy human individuals. TCRdb's copy holds only in-frame clones and misses some; the assay was immunoSEQ multiplex PCR. Among over a million clones listed, roughly 96% were seen once. Concerning this clone itself: The antigen remains undetermined. At the DNA level, this CDR3 is encoded by other sequences in the same sample as well.

The CDR3 extends over 14 amino acids. Germline CDR1 and CDR2: SEHNR and FQNEAQ (reference sequence). Losses at the gene ends were 1 base for V and 3 bases for J; bases not matched to a gene: 3. Study conclusions and caveats: Generation of non-shared clonotypes was less probable than generation of clonotypes shared by all four donors. Across several donors, naive CD4 shared 5% to 5.5%, naive CD8 over 3%, memory CD4 over 2%, memory CD8 0.4% to 0.5%.

This receptor was taken from a young man in good health. Specimen: naive CD4+ T cells sorted from blood. Subset of the sample: CD45RA+ positively selected. The chain carries TRBV7-9 and TRBJ2-7; the match to TRBD2 covers 7 bases. CDR3 sequence reads: CASSLGGRVYEQYF. In nucleotides, the CDR3 is TGTGCCAGCAGCTTAGGTGGGAGGGTCTACGAGCAGTACTTC.